This passage covers 32 T cell receptor beta chains from one sample sequenced in a study of cytomegalovirus exposure and HLA in healthy donors. The PCR contained 60 Vbeta and 13 Jbeta primers. Measured with immunoSEQ multiplex PCR; TCRdb has only the in-frame clones, and not every one. The repertoire holds about 170,000 clones, roughly 81% seen once, with 2.5% in the top ten. What was sequenced was PBMCs. The receptors were gathered from a man in his thirties or forties in good health and CMV-seropositive.

The V gene is TRBV9, the J gene TRBJ2-2; tentative D call: TRBD2 (6 bases). CDR1 is SGDLS and CDR2 is YYNGEE in the germline V gene. Trimming removed 2 bases at V and 5 bases at J, with 22 bases between. CDR3 size: 18 residues. CDR3 residues: CASSVQITSSERTGELFF. The DNA for the CDR3 is TGTGCCAGCAGCGTCCAAATAACTAGCTCCGAGAGAACCGGGGAGCTGTTTTTT.

This clone was seen a handful of times. The chain employs TRBV25-1 and TRBJ1-4, with D possibly being TRBD1 (5 bases). This CDR3 contains 12 residues. Germline V lookup: CDR1 MGHDK, CDR2 SYGVNS. With 1 base removed from V and 10 bases from J, the gap between germline ends came to 7 bases. CDR3 in DNA: TGTGCCAGCAGTGAATTGGGGGGAAAACTGTTTTTT. It translates to CASSELGGKLFF.

The chain carries TRBV11-2 and TRBJ2-7; TRBD2 is a possible D gene (6 bases). From germline, CDR1 is SGHAT and CDR2 FQNNGV. The CDR3 has 12 amino acids. This chain's CDR3 is CASSLAWGDLHV. The CDR3 DNA is TGTGCCAGCAGCCTTGCGTGGGGGGATCTACACGTC.

This chain uses TRBV7-2 with TRBJ1-1; D is undetermined. The V and J ends lost 0 bases and 1 base respectively, with 3 bases between them. This CDR3 contains 13 residues. CDR1 and CDR2 (germline): SGHTA, FQGNSA. The CDR3 DNA reads TGTGCCAGCAGCTTAGCAGCGAACACTGAAGCTTTCTTT. It translates to CASSLAANTEAFF.

The V and J genes are TRBV6-1 and TRBJ2-7; TRBD1 matches at 10 bases. CDR1 and CDR2 (germline): MNHNS, SASEGT. The CDR3 has 15 amino acids. V shed 5 bases and J 1 base; nucleotides not matched to a gene: 5. The CDR3 region is CASSREGQGSYEQYF. The CDR3 DNA sequence: TGTGCCAGCAGTCGGGAGGGACAGGGGTCCTACGAGCAGTACTTC.

This CDR3 reads CASSYTARGNQPQHF. The DNA for the CDR3 is TGTGCCAGCAGTTACACGGCCAGGGGCAATCAGCCCCAGCATTTT. This chain links TRBV6-5 with TRBJ1-5, with D possibly TRBD1 on 5 matching bases. The CDR3 has 15 amino acids. In germline, CDR1 is MNHEY, CDR2 SVGAGI. Trimming stripped 2 bases from V and 2 bases from J, with 10 bases between.

The chain recombines TRBV15 with TRBJ1-2, with TRBD1 as a possible D gene (6 bases). The CDR3 length is 14 residues. Trimming removed 0 bases at V and 6 bases at J, with 11 bases between. Germline CDR1 and CDR2: LNHNV and YYDKDF (reference sequence). CDR3: CATSRDGAGDGYTF. CDR3 bases: TGTGCCACCAGCAGAGATGGGGCAGGGGATGGCTACACCTTC.

The rearrangement links TRBV5-1 to TRBJ1-2; D uncertain. V shed 4 bases and J shed 7 bases, with 11 bases lying between them. The CDR3 loop spans 12 amino acids. Germline V gene data show CDR1 as SGHRS and CDR2 as YFSETQ. CDR3 in amino acids: CASSLSPGGYTF. The CDR3 DNA sequence: TGCGCCAGCAGCCTCAGCCCAGGTGGCTACACCTTC.

This clone was recorded a few times. The same CDR3 is also encoded by other DNA sequences in this sample. The chain employs TRBV5-4 and TRBJ2-7; 9 nucleotides agree with TRBD2. J gave up 3 bases and V 3 bases, and 7 bases lay outside the gene matches. The CDR3 covers 15 residues. Germline CDR1 SGHNT, CDR2 YYREEE (reference sequence). CDR3 residues: CASSWKGAGGYEQYV. The CDR3 nucleotides are TGTGCCAGCAGCTGGAAAGGAGCGGGAGGCTACGAGCAGTACGTC.

This clone was observed a few times. The V and J genes are TRBV29-1 and TRBJ2-2, with 7 bases matching TRBD1. Germline trimming cut 4 bases from V and 1 base from J; bases unmatched to any gene: 9. CDR1 is SQVTM, CDR2 ANQGSEA, per germline. The CDR3 spans 16 residues. The CDR3 DNA follows: TGCAGCGTTGGTAGGGGGAACAGGGGGAACACCGGGGAGCTGTTTTTT. Translation: CSVGRGNRGNTGELFF.

This CDR3 is CASSFAVAGAGTGELFF. CDR3 coding DNA: TGCGCCAGCAGCTTTGCGGTAGCGGGAGCCGGCACCGGGGAGCTGTTTTTT. The rearrangement uses TRBV5-1 and TRBJ2-2; 9 positions match TRBD2. V lost 2 bases, J lost 4 bases, and 9 bases stayed unmatched. Germline loops: CDR1 SGHRS, CDR2 YFSETQ. The length of the CDR3 is 17 residues.

The rearrangement links TRBV4-3 to TRBJ2-1, with 10 bases that match TRBD2. CDR3 size: 15 residues. Germline V CDR1 and CDR2: LGHNA, YSLEER. The J segment lost 3 bases and the V segment lost 4 bases, leaving 3 bases of the junction unmatched. CDR3 in amino acids: CASSPIAGGYNEQFF. CDR3 sequence (DNA): TGCGCCAGCAGCCCTATAGCGGGAGGCTACAATGAGCAGTTCTTC.

CDR3 residues: CASSVPRQGPNYGYTF. DNA for the CDR3: TGTGCCAGCAGCGTACCCCGACAGGGCCCCAACTATGGCTACACCTTC. The chain carries TRBV9 and TRBJ1-2; 7 bases map to TRBD1. V lost 1 base to trimming and J lost 2 bases; unmatched junction nucleotides: 8. Per germline, CDR1 SGDLS and CDR2 YYNGEE. The CDR3 has 16 amino acids.

The chain has TRBV7-2 and TRBJ2-3; 7 positions match TRBD2. Germline lookup yields CDR1 SGHTA and CDR2 FQGNSA. The CDR3 length is 14 residues. The junction had 9 bases not matched to a gene; V was cut back by 11 bases and J by 1 base. DNA of the CDR3: TGTGCCTGGGGAGAGGGAGGGGGCACAGATACGCAGTATTTT. Its protein is CAWGEGGGTDTQYF.

Here the CDR3 reads CASSLYSGTGVFSGNTIYF. DNA of the CDR3: TGTGCCAGCAGCCTTTATTCCGGGACAGGGGTCTTCTCTGGAAACACCATATATTTT. V and J are TRBV5-4 and TRBJ1-3; 10 nucleotides align to TRBD1. CDR1 SGHNT and CDR2 YYREEE come from the germline V gene (reference sequence). The V and J ends lost 4 bases and 0 bases, in that order; junction bases with no gene match: 13. CDR3 length: 19 amino acids. Full variable domain (remainder filled in from reference TRBV5-4 and TRBJ1-3): ETGVTQSPTHLIKTRGQQVTLRCSSQSGHNTVSWYQQALGQGPQFIFQYYREEENGRGNFPPRFSGLQFPNYSSELNVNALELDDSALYLCASSLYSGTGVFSGNTIYFGEGSWLTVV.

The chain uses TRBV10-3 and TRBJ1-1; 7 bases match TRBD1. V lost 2 bases and J lost 3; bases outside the gene matches: 6. From germline, CDR1 is ENHRY and CDR2 SYGVKD. This CDR3 spans 15 amino acids. The CDR3 region has the DNA TGTGCCATCAGTGAGATAGACAGGGTAGACACTGAAGCTTTCTTT. Amino acids: CAISEIDRVDTEAFF.

The chain recombines TRBV11-2 with TRBJ1-1; no definite D call. In germline, CDR1 is SGHAT, CDR2 FQNNGV. Trimming removed 3 bases from V and 2 bases from J, with 7 bases in between. The CDR3 runs to 13 residues. CDR3 bases: TGTGCCAGCAGCTTGGGCAAAAACACTGAAGCTTTCTTT. Protein: CASSLGKNTEAFF.

This clone was counted between two and nine times. The chain has TRBV10-1 and TRBJ1-1; possible D gene TRBD1, 5 bases. Per germline, CDR1 WNHNN and CDR2 SYGVQD (reference sequence). V was trimmed by 1 base and J by 5 bases, leaving 14 bases between them. This CDR3 region has 15 residues. Here the CDR3 reads CASSEYGQGGTEAFF. CDR3 nucleotide sequence: TGCGCCAGCAGTGAGTATGGGCAGGGTGGAACTGAAGCTTTCTTT.

The V gene is TRBV5-1, the J gene TRBJ2-7; 10 nucleotides line up with TRBD1. Germline CDR1 is SGHRS and CDR2 is YFSETQ. This CDR3 region has 15 residues. J lost 6 bases, V lost 5 bases, and 11 bases had no gene match. The CDR3 DNA sequence: TGCGCCAGCAGACCTTCCGGGACAGGGGCCGGCGAGCAGTACTTC. Protein product: CASRPSGTGAGEQYF.

The chain links TRBV9 to TRBJ2-2; D uncertain. Trimming stripped 0 bases from V and 6 bases from J, with 6 bases between. In germline, CDR1 is SGDLS, CDR2 YYNGEE. The CDR3 is made up of 13 amino acids. CDR3 nucleotide sequence: TGTGCCAGCAGCGTAGGGCAAGCCGGGGAGCTGTTTTTT. This translates into CASSVGQAGELFF.

For this clone: An end of the junction does not agree with germline; a read error may underlie this. The chain has TRBV5-1 and TRBJ2-1, with TRBD2 matching 12 bases. Germline V gene data show CDR1 as SGHRS and CDR2 as YFSETQ. This CDR3 is 15 amino acids long. The CDR3 spells CASSWTSGANNGQFF. CDR3 sequence (DNA): TGCGCCAGCAGTTGGACTAGCGGGGCGAACAATGGGCAGTTCTTC.

J is TRBJ2-1 and V is TRBV9; D gene ambiguous. The CDR3 totals 16 residues. Germline CDR1 reads SGDLS; CDR2 reads YYNGEE. Trimming took off 3 bases at V and 5 bases at J, with 18 bases between the two ends. The DNA of the CDR3 is TGTGCCAGCAGCGCCCCCCTGGCGGCTAGGAACAATGAGCAGTTCTTC. As protein: CASSAPLAARNNEQFF.

The gene calls are TRBV7-8 and TRBJ2-5; TRBD2 agrees at 12 bases. J was trimmed by 6 bases and V by 10 bases; bases with no gene match: 9. There are 14 residues in the CDR3. CDR1 is SGHVS, CDR2 FQNEAQ, per germline. The CDR3 region has the DNA TGTGCCACTTTACGACTAGCGGGAGCTAAGACCCAGTACTTC. The encoded protein is CATLRLAGAKTQYF. The full variable domain, completed using reference TRBV7-8 and TRBJ2-5, is GAGVSQSPRYKVAKRGQDVALRCDPISGHVSLFWYQQALGQGPEFLTYFQNEAQLDKSGLPSDRFFAERPEGSVSTLKIQRTQQEDSAVYLCATLRLAGAKTQYFGPGTRLLVL.

V usage is TRBV14 and J usage is TRBJ2-3; possible D gene TRBD2, 5 bases. Germline V CDR1 and CDR2: SGHDN, FVKESK. Deletions cut 4 bases from V and 6 bases from J, with 14 bases between. The CDR3 consists of 14 residues. The CDR3 DNA reads TGTGCCAGCAGCCGCGACTATCCGAGCGATACGCAGTATTTT. This gives the protein CASSRDYPSDTQYF. Using reference TRBV14 and TRBJ2-3 for the parts outside the CDR3, the full variable domain is EAGVTQFPSHSVIEKGQTVTLRCDPISGHDNLYWYRRVMGKEIKFLLHFVKESKQDESGMPNNRFLAERTGGTYSTLKVQPAELEDSGVYFCASSRDYPSDTQYFGPGTRLTVL.

V is TRBV9 and J is TRBJ2-3, with 15 nucleotides matching TRBD2. The CDR3 consists of 20 residues. The V segment lost 3 bases and the J segment 1 base; nucleotides outside the gene matches: 12. Germline assignment: CDR1 SGDLS and CDR2 YYNGEE. The CDR3: CASSATPGLAGGLGTDTQYF. The CDR3 DNA sequence: TGTGCCAGCAGCGCCACGCCGGGACTAGCGGGAGGATTGGGCACAGATACGCAGTATTTT.

This clone was detected only once. The chain has TRBV7-2 and TRBJ2-2, with 8 bases that match TRBD2. The length of the CDR3 is 16 residues. The ends lost 6 bases at V and 0 bases at J; junction bases unmatched: 6. CDR1 SGHTA and CDR2 FQGNSA come from the germline V gene. The CDR3 loop reads CASRFPSGPNTGELFF. The CDR3 bases are TGTGCCAGCAGATTCCCTAGCGGGCCGAACACCGGGGAGCTGTTTTTT.

The chain links TRBV7-9 to TRBJ2-1; the match to TRBD2 covers 9 bases. The germline CDR1 and CDR2 sequences are SEHNR and FQNEAQ (reference sequence). CDR3 size: 18 residues. J lost 8 bases, V lost 1 base, and 15 bases had no gene match. The CDR3 region has the DNA TGTGCCAGCAGCTTAGAGGCTAGCGGGGATAGCCTTTGGGATGAGCAGTTCTTC. Protein: CASSLEASGDSLWDEQFF.

The chain links TRBV10-3 to TRBJ2-1; TRBD1 aligns across 9 bases. J gave up 6 bases and V 10 bases, and 10 bases lay outside the gene matches. Germline lookup yields CDR1 ENHRY and CDR2 SYGVKD. The CDR3 is 14 amino acids. CDR3 coding DNA: TGTGCCACCCGGACAGGGGTTGGGTCCAATGAGCAGTTCTTC. It encodes CATRTGVGSNEQFF.

The J gene is TRBJ2-1, the V gene TRBV7-3; tentative D call: TRBD2 (6 bases). CDR3 length equals 16 residues. The germline gives CDR1 SGHTA, CDR2 FQGTGA. V gave up 5 bases and J gave up 9 bases, with 23 bases separating them. The DNA of the CDR3 is TGTGCCAGCAGCCCCAGTGGGGGGTCCCGGGGTGGTGAGCAGTTCTTC. Encoded protein: CASSPSGGSRGGEQFF.

The chain recombines TRBV4-2 with TRBJ2-6; 9 positions match TRBD1. Germline V gives CDR1 LGHNA, CDR2 YNFKEQ. The trim removed 5 bases at V and 0 bases at J, leaving 8 bases unmatched. The CDR3 consists of 18 residues. CDR3 in DNA: TGTGCCAGCAGCAAAATCGACAGGGGGGTCTCTGGGGCCAACGTCCTGACTTTC. Protein sequence: CASSKIDRGVSGANVLTF.

This CDR3 reads CASAPQGIGGYTF. CDR3 DNA sequence: TGTGCCAGCGCACCGCAGGGTATAGGGGGCTACACCTTC. V usage is TRBV7-9 and J usage is TRBJ1-2, with D possibly matching TRBD1 (5 bases). This CDR3 is built from 13 residues. CDR1 is SEHNR, CDR2 FQNEAQ, per germline (reference sequence). Between the trimmed V and J ends, which lost 8 bases and 8 bases, there was a span of 18 bases.

There are a few counts of this clone. The chain uses TRBV29-1 and TRBJ1-1; 8 nucleotides line up with TRBD1. CDR1 SQVTM and CDR2 ANQGSEA come from the germline V gene. J lost 4 bases, V lost 6 bases, and 7 bases had no gene match. The CDR3 runs to 13 residues. In nucleotides, the CDR3 is TGCAGCGTCGCACAGGGGGAGGGCACTGAAGCTTTCTTT. Encoded protein: CSVAQGEGTEAFF.